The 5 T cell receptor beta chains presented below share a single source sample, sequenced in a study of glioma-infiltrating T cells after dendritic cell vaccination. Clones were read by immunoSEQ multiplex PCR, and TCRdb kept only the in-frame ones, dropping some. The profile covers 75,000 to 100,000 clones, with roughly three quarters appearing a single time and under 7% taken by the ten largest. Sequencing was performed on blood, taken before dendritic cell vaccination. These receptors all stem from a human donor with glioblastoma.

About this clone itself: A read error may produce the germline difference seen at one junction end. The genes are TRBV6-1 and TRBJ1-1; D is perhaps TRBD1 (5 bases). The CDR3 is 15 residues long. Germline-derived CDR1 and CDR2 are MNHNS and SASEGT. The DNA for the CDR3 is TGTGCCGGCAGTCCTCTGACAGCGAAGGACACTGAAGCTTTCTTT. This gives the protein CAGSPLTAKDTEAFF.

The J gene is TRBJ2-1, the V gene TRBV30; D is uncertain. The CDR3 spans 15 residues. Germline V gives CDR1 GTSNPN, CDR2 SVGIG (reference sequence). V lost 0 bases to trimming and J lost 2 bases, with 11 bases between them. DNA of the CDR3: TGTGCCTGGAGTGTACTAAATAGACCCTACAATGAGCAGTTCTTC. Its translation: CAWSVLNRPYNEQFF.

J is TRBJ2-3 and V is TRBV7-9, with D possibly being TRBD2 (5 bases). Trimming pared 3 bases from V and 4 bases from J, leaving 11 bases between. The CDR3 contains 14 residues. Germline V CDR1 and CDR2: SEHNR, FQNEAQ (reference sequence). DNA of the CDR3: TGTGCCAGCAGCTTTAATCCTAGCTCAGATACGCAGTATTTT. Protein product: CASSFNPSSDTQYF.

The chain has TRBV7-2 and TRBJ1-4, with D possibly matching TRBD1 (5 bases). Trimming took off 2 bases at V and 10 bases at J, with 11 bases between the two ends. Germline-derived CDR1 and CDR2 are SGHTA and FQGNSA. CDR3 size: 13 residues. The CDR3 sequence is CASSLNQGRKLFF. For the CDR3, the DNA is TGTGCCAGCAGCTTAAACCAGGGTAGAAAACTGTTTTTT.

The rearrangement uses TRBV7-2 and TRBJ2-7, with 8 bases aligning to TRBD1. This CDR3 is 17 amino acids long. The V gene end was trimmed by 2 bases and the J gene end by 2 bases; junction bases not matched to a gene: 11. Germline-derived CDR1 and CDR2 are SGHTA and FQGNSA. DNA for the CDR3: TGTGCCAGCAGCTTACGCCCGGTGGGACAGGAGACCTACGAGCAGTACTTC. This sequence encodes CASSLRPVGQETYEQYF.